These 31 T cell receptor beta chains were sequenced from one sample in a study of cytomegalovirus exposure and HLA in healthy donors. The PCR was carried out with 60 Vbeta primers and 13 Jbeta primers. The protocol was immunoSEQ multiplex PCR, while the TCRdb copy is restricted to in-frame clones and leaves out a portion. The sample lists fewer than 200,000 clones, 60% to 85% occurring once. The sequencing sample was made of PBMCs. Every receptor here comes from a man aged 25-45 years in good health and CMV-seropositive.

This clone was seen only a few times. V gene TRBV19 combines with J gene TRBJ1-1; tentatively, D is TRBD1 (5 bases). Germline V lookup: CDR1 LNHDA, CDR2 SQIVND (reference sequence). Trimming removed 3 bases from V and 4 bases from J, with 9 bases in between. This CDR3 has 13 residues. DNA of the CDR3: TGTGCCAGTAGTATTAGGGGCGGCACTGAAGCTTTCTTT. It yields the protein CASSIRGGTEAFF.

This clone was found a few times. This chain connects TRBV6-1 to TRBJ1-1; 8 bases align to TRBD1. Germline-derived CDR1 and CDR2 are MNHNS and SASEGT. The CDR3 extends over 13 amino acids. J was trimmed by 5 bases and V by 6 bases; bases with no gene match: 5. The CDR3 DNA reads as TGTGCCAGCAGATCACAGGGGGTTACTGAAGCTTTCTTT. It is translated as CASRSQGVTEAFF.

The chain uses TRBV19 and TRBJ1-5, with D unclear. The CDR3 runs 15 residues. Germline values: CDR1 LNHDA, CDR2 SQIVND (reference sequence). Trimming cost V 6 bases and J 0 bases, with 12 bases left between them. In DNA, the CDR3 is TGTGCCAGTAGGCCGTGGGCGTATAGCAATCAGCCCCAGCATTTT. It codes for CASRPWAYSNQPQHF.

This chain joins TRBV9 and TRBJ1-2; unclear D gene. In germline, CDR1 is SGDLS, CDR2 YYNGEE. This CDR3 region has 16 residues. V lost 0 bases, J lost 4 bases, and 16 bases lay in between. The CDR3 region is CASSVAGALPIYGYTF. Here the CDR3 DNA reads TGTGCCAGCAGCGTAGCGGGTGCCCTGCCCATCTATGGCTACACCTTC.

This chain connects TRBV5-6 to TRBJ2-1, with TRBD2 matching over 14 bases. V dropped 3 bases and J dropped 9; count of bases not matched to a gene: 8. Germline assignment: CDR1 SGHDT and CDR2 YYEEEE. This CDR3 has 16 residues. The CDR3 spells CASSSGLAGASSEQFF. In nucleotides, the CDR3 is TGTGCCAGCAGCTCGGGACTAGCGGGGGCCTCCAGTGAGCAGTTCTTC.

Turning to this clone: The same CDR3 also results from other DNA sequences found in this sample. V is TRBV10-3 and J is TRBJ1-1; a weak D match, TRBD1 (5 bases). V was cut by 8 bases and J by 3 bases, with 7 bases left in between. The CDR3 consists of 11 residues. Germline-derived CDR1 and CDR2 are ENHRY and SYGVKD. The CDR3 DNA sequence: TGTGCCATCGAGACAGACACTGAAGCTTTCTTT. It yields the protein CAIETDTEAFF.

This sequence joins TRBV4-3 and TRBJ2-7; TRBD2 aligns across 8 bases. This CDR3 is 15 amino acids long. The V gene end was trimmed by 0 bases and the J gene end by 1 base; junction bases not matched to a gene: 2. The V gene's germline CDR1 is LGHNA and CDR2 YSLEER. The CDR3 sequence: CASSQDRGGSYEQYF. DNA for the CDR3: TGCGCCAGCAGCCAAGACCGGGGGGGGTCCTACGAGCAGTACTTC.

The gene calls are TRBV27 and TRBJ2-2; D gene unclear. The CDR3 extends over 14 amino acids. Germline V gene lookup returns CDR1 MNHEY and CDR2 SMNVEV (reference sequence). Trimming stripped 2 bases from V and 1 base from J, with 5 bases between. Here the CDR3 reads CASSLVGNTGELFF. DNA for the CDR3: TGTGCCAGCAGTTTAGTCGGGAACACCGGGGAGCTGTTTTTT.

The chain joins TRBV6-5 to TRBJ2-5; perhaps TRBD1 as D (5 bases). The CDR3 totals 16 residues. Germline assignment: CDR1 MNHEY and CDR2 SVGAGI. The ends were cut back, 4 bases at V and 7 bases at J, with 22 bases in the middle. CDR3 in amino acids: CASSSHLSRALGTQYF. CDR3 nucleotides: TGTGCCAGCAGTTCCCACCTAAGCAGGGCTTTGGGGACCCAGTACTTC.

The chain employs TRBV11-2 and TRBJ2-2; 7 nucleotides agree with TRBD1. Germline CDR1 is SGHAT and CDR2 is FQNNGV. Trimming took 8 bases from V and 7 from J; bases not matched to a gene: 7. The CDR3 runs to 13 residues. CDR3 sequence: CASQRGQGGELFF. The CDR3 nucleotides read TGTGCCAGCCAAAGGGGGCAAGGCGGGGAGCTGTTTTTT.

This clone was detected only once. J is TRBJ1-1 and V is TRBV25-1; 8 nucleotides line up with TRBD1. The CDR3 length is 15 residues. V was clipped by 1 base and J by 5 bases; unmatched bases: 6. Looked up from germline, CDR1 is MGHDK and CDR2 is SYGVNS. CDR3 sequence reads: CASSESTGDGTEAFF. The CDR3 DNA reads as TGTGCCAGCAGTGAATCGACAGGGGATGGGACTGAAGCTTTCTTT. Combining the CDR3 with reference TRBV25-1 and TRBJ1-1 gives the whole variable domain EADIYQTPRYLVIGTGKKITLECSQTMGHDKMYWYQQDPGMELHLIHYSYGVNSTEKGDLSSESTVSRIRTEHFPLTLESARPSHTSQYLCASSESTGDGTEAFFGQGTRLTVV.

The genes are TRBV7-2 and TRBJ2-1, with 8 bases matching TRBD2. CDR3 length: 15 residues. J gave up 5 bases and V 7 bases, and 10 bases lay outside the gene matches. The germline gives CDR1 SGHTA, CDR2 FQGNSA. In DNA, the CDR3 is TGTGCCAGCACTCTAACCCGGGGGGGCGACAATGAGCAGTTCTTC. It yields the protein CASTLTRGGDNEQFF. The full variable domain, its missing parts supplied by reference TRBV7-2 and TRBJ2-1, is GAGVSQSPSNKVTEKGKDVELRCDPISGHTALYWYRQSLGQGLEFLIYFQGNSAPDKSGLPSDRFSAERTGGSVSTLTIQRTQQEDSAVYLCASTLTRGGDNEQFFGPGTRLTVL.

The V gene is TRBV30, the J gene TRBJ2-1, with 10 bases matching TRBD2. Germline loops: CDR1 GTSNPN, CDR2 SVGIG (reference sequence). V lost 7 bases and J lost 9; bases outside the gene matches: 12. The CDR3 consists of 14 residues. CDR3 DNA: TGTGCCTCGTTGATATCGCAGCGGGGGGGTGAGCAGTTCTTC. Protein sequence: CASLISQRGGEQFF.

This rearrangement joins TRBV18 to TRBJ1-2; unclear D gene. The CDR3 contains 14 residues. Germline lookup yields CDR1 KGHSH and CDR2 LQKENI. Trimming removed 0 bases from V and 4 bases from J, with 9 bases in between. The CDR3 nucleotides are TGTGCCAGCTCACCACCTGAGACACCCTATGGCTACACCTTC. Its translation is CASSPPETPYGYTF.

J is TRBJ2-1 and V is TRBV5-1; D is unclear. The V and J ends lost 0 bases and 2 bases respectively, with 9 bases between them. Germline V gene data show CDR1 as SGHRS and CDR2 as YFSETQ. The CDR3 extends over 15 amino acids. CDR3 sequence: CASSLERGPYNEQFF. DNA of the CDR3: TGCGCCAGCAGCTTGGAGAGAGGCCCCTACAATGAGCAGTTCTTC.

This chain connects TRBV6-5 to TRBJ2-7, with a weak D call TRBD2 (5 bases). The germline V gene has CDR1 MNHEY and CDR2 SVGAGI. Trimming left V 3 bases short and J 0 bases short, with 15 bases between. CDR3 size: 16 residues. CDR3 bases: TGTGCCAGCAGTTATAGTCGGGAATCTGCCTCCTACGAGCAGTACTTC. This gives the protein CASSYSRESASYEQYF.

The chain combines TRBV6-6 with TRBJ2-2; tentative D call: TRBD2 (6 bases). The V end was cut by 2 bases, the J end by 10 bases, with 11 bases between. This CDR3 spans 13 amino acids. The V gene's germline CDR1 is MNHNY and CDR2 SVGAGI (reference sequence). DNA for the CDR3: TGTGCCAGCAGTTACGACCCGGGGGAGGAGCTGTTTTTT. Protein sequence: CASSYDPGEELFF.

J is TRBJ1-2 and V is TRBV29-1; no clear D. V was shortened by 7 bases and J by 2 bases, with 8 bases between the two germline ends. CDR1 is SQVTM, CDR2 ANQGSEA, per germline. The CDR3 runs 11 residues. CDR3 amino acids: CSDRGNYGYTF. CDR3 DNA: TGCAGCGATCGGGGAAACTATGGCTACACCTTC. Drawing the rest from reference TRBV29-1 and TRBJ1-2, the complete variable domain is SAVISQKPSRDICQRGTSLTIQCQVDSQVTMMFWYRQQPGQSLTLIATANQGSEATYESGFVIDKFPISRPNLTFSTLTVSNMSPEDSSIYLCSDRGNYGYTFGSGTRLTVV.

The CDR3 region is CASSLGVNAREGYTF. The DNA of the CDR3 is TGTGCCAGCAGCTTAGGCGTCAATGCGAGGGAGGGCTACACCTTC. V usage is TRBV7-9 and J usage is TRBJ1-2, with D unresolved. V was clipped by 1 base and J by 8 bases, with 17 bases between them. Germline lookup yields CDR1 SEHNR and CDR2 FQNEAQ (reference sequence). The length of the CDR3 is 15 residues.

The table lists this clone with a count of one. This chain joins TRBV27 and TRBJ1-6, with D perhaps TRBD1 (6 bases). Per germline, CDR1 MNHEY and CDR2 SMNVEV (reference sequence). V was cut by 1 base and J by 3 bases, with 10 bases left in between. The CDR3 covers 16 residues. The CDR3 nucleotides are TGTGCCAGCAGTTTATACGGACAGATCTATAATTCACCCCTCCACTTT. This gives the protein CASSLYGQIYNSPLHF.

In DNA, the CDR3 is TGTGCCAGCAGCCCCTTGCGACAGGGTAATCGCTACGAGCAGTACTTC. Its translation is CASSPLRQGNRYEQYF. This chain connects TRBV27 to TRBJ2-7, with 7 nucleotides matching TRBD1. The V and J ends lost 6 bases and 3 bases, in that order; junction bases with no gene match: 14. The CDR3 extends over 16 amino acids. The V gene's germline CDR1 is MNHEY and CDR2 SMNVEV (reference sequence).

This clone was found a few times. V gene TRBV11-3 combines with J gene TRBJ2-5; TRBD2 matches at 7 bases. CDR3 length equals 14 residues. Unmatched junction bases numbered 3, after V lost 3 bases and J lost 2 bases. Germline CDR1 is SGHNT and CDR2 is YENEEA. The CDR3 DNA reads TGTGCCAGCAGCTTGGGAGGGGCACAAGAGACCCAGTACTTC. Amino acid sequence: CASSLGGAQETQYF.

The chain is built from TRBV7-2 and TRBJ2-2; D perhaps matches TRBD1 (6 bases). Looked up from germline, CDR1 is SGHTA and CDR2 is FQGNSA. Trimming pared 5 bases from V and 3 bases from J, leaving 16 bases between. There are 16 residues in the CDR3. CDR3 region: CASSQPQGWDTGELFF. CDR3 sequence (DNA): TGTGCCAGCAGCCAACCCCAGGGGTGGGACACCGGGGAGCTGTTTTTT.

J is TRBJ1-5 and V is TRBV6-5, with TRBD1 matching over 9 bases. The CDR3 spans 14 residues. V gave up 4 bases and J gave up 6 bases; unmatched junction bases: 4. From germline, CDR1 is MNHEY and CDR2 SVGAGI. The CDR3 DNA is TGTGCCAGCAGTTTAGGACAGGGGACTCAGCCCCAGCATTTT. This translates into CASSLGQGTQPQHF.

This sequence joins TRBV4-2 and TRBJ2-3; 11 nucleotides line up with TRBD2. With 6 bases clipped from V and 2 bases from J, the junction kept 4 bases outside the gene matches. From germline, CDR1 is LGHNA and CDR2 YNFKEQ. The CDR3 consists of 15 residues. The CDR3 sequence is CASRPSGGHTDTQYF. CDR3 sequence (DNA): TGTGCCAGCAGACCTAGCGGGGGGCACACAGATACGCAGTATTTT.

This chain connects TRBV27 to TRBJ2-7; perhaps TRBD1 as D (5 bases). This CDR3 region has 15 residues. The V end lost 5 bases, the J end lost 4 bases, and 18 bases lay between the germline ends. Germline CDR1 MNHEY, CDR2 SMNVEV (reference sequence). CDR3 sequence (DNA): TGTGCCAGCAGTCCGTCTTACCAGGGATCGTACGAGCAGTACTTC. This translates into CASSPSYQGSYEQYF.

The CDR3 protein is CAISGAGTKTSYEQYF. CDR3 sequence (DNA): TGTGCCATCAGTGGTGCCGGGACAAAGACCTCCTACGAGCAGTACTTC. This chain links TRBV10-3 with TRBJ2-7; possibly TRBD1 for D (6 bases). The CDR3 contains 16 residues. V dropped 4 bases and J dropped 0 bases, with 16 bases sitting between them. Germline CDR1 is ENHRY and CDR2 is SYGVKD.

The chain uses TRBV27 and TRBJ1-1, with D perhaps TRBD1 (5 bases). Germline V gene data show CDR1 as MNHEY and CDR2 as SMNVEV (reference sequence). Trimming pared 2 bases from V and 4 bases from J, leaving 11 bases between. The CDR3 consists of 14 residues. The CDR3 protein is CASSLRVGATEAFF. The CDR3 nucleotides are TGTGCCAGCAGTTTACGAGTAGGGGCCACTGAAGCTTTCTTT.

This chain uses TRBV10-3 with TRBJ2-4; tentative D call: TRBD1 (6 bases). Trimming removed 11 bases at V and 6 bases at J, with 14 bases between. CDR3 length: 12 residues. CDR1 ENHRY and CDR2 SYGVKD come from the germline V gene. CDR3 DNA: TGTGCCGCCCAGGGGACGGGAAACATTCAGTACTTC. Translation: CAAQGTGNIQYF.

The genes are TRBV7-8 and TRBJ2-1; 7 bases align to TRBD1. CDR1 and CDR2 from the germline V gene are SGHVS and FQNEAQ. The CDR3 extends over 15 amino acids. Trimming cost V 11 bases and J 1 base; bases outside gene matches: 11. CDR3 residues: CAVLGGGYSYNEQFF. CDR3 nucleotides: TGTGCCGTGCTAGGGGGCGGGTATTCCTACAATGAGCAGTTCTTC.

This chain uses TRBV5-1 with TRBJ1-6; D might be TRBD1 (5 bases). Germline CDR1 reads SGHRS; CDR2 reads YFSETQ. V was trimmed by 4 bases and J by 8 bases, leaving 16 bases between them. The CDR3 runs 15 residues. The CDR3 region has the DNA TGCGCCAGCAGCCAAGATAGGGGAGGATATTCACCCCTCCACTTT. Its translation is CASSQDRGGYSPLHF.